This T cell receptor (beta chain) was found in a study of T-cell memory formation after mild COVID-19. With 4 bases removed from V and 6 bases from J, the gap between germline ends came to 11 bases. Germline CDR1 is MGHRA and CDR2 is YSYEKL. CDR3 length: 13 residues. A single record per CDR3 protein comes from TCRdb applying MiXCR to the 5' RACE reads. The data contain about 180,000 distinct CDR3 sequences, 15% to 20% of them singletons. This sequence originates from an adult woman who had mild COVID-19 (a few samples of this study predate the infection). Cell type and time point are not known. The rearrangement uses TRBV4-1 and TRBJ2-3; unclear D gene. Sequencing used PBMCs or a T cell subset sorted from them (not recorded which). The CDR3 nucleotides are TGCGCCAGCAGCCTCCTCAGAGTGGATACGCAGTATTTT. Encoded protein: CASSLLRVDTQYF.